Presented here are 20 T cell receptor beta chains from one specimen sequenced in a study of metastatic and nonmetastatic thyroid tumors (dated by TCRdb to between 2020 and 2021). None of the patients had been given any treatment before thyroid surgery. Receptor amplification or capture employed PCR. Sequencing instrument: Illumina HiSeq 4000. In-frame beta chains were kept once TCRdb had trimmed the public reads at Q25 with fastp and called clones with MiXCR. The sample table contains some 11,000 clones; only one count was recorded for roughly 33% of them. The ten most abundant clones make up approximately 12% of the sample. Sequenced input: tumor tissue. The receptors originated from a female donor with papillary thyroid cancer or a benign thyroid nodule (not recorded which). Some clones in this sample may be carry-over from other donors' samples.

This clone has just a few counts. The chain recombines TRBV6-4 with TRBJ2-2; possible D gene TRBD1, 5 bases. The CDR3 loop spans 13 amino acids. Trimming left V 4 bases short and J 7 bases short, with 10 bases between. Germline V CDR1 and CDR2: MRHNA, SNTAGT. CDR3: CASSARANGELFF. The CDR3 DNA reads TGTGCCAGCAGTGCCAGGGCTAACGGGGAGCTGTTTTTT.

Concerning this clone: At one boundary the junction diverges from the germline segment, which might be a read error. This chain connects TRBV7-6 to TRBJ2-7; weak D call: TRBD1 (6 bases). Germline loops: CDR1 SGHVS, CDR2 FNYEAQ. This CDR3 comprises 16 residues. The CDR3 nucleotides read TGTGCCAGAAGACCGGGACATTCCCTTCCAGTCTACGGGCAGTACTTC. Translating gives CARRPGHSLPVYGQYF.

Regarding this clone: Since no conserved phenylalanine or tryptophan closes the CDR3, a read error is the likely cause. The limits of the CDR3 on the DNA are not certain, so only TCRdb's listed CDR3 is given. The chain carries TRBV2 and TRBJ2-6; whether TRBD1, the table's D call, matches the DNA was not checked. The CDR3 is 8 amino acids long, termini counted. From germline, CDR1 is SNHLY and CDR2 FYNNEI. This CDR3 reads CASSERRG.

This clone came up a few times. CDR3 in DNA: TGTGCCAGCAGTTCCGGGACCGGGAGCTTTTCGGGTATCTACGAGCAGTACTTC. It yields the protein CASSSGTGSFSGIYEQYF. V gene TRBV28 combines with J gene TRBJ2-7; weak D call: TRBD2 (6 bases). The germline V and J ends were trimmed by 4 bases and 3 bases, with 25 bases remaining between them. Germline loops: CDR1 MDHEN, CDR2 SYDVKM. The CDR3 has 18 residues.

This clone was observed many times. The genes are TRBV7-2 and TRBJ2-5, with 7 bases fitting TRBD2. CDR3 size: 15 residues. CDR1 is SGHTA and CDR2 is FQGNSA in the germline V gene. The V segment lost 3 bases and the J segment 4 bases; nucleotides outside the gene matches: 8. CDR3 region: CASSLVGLRLETQYF. The CDR3, as DNA: TGTGCCAGCAGCTTGGTGGGACTACGTTTAGAGACCCAGTACTTC.

In this sample, this clone is medium-sized. The chain uses TRBV6-4 and TRBJ1-2; possibly TRBD1 for D (5 bases). CDR3 length: 17 residues. CDR1 MRHNA and CDR2 SNTAGT come from the germline V gene. V lost 0 bases and J lost 2, with 16 bases in between. The chain's CDR3 is CASSDSYDGGRNYGYTF. The CDR3 DNA reads as TGTGCCAGCAGTGACTCCTATGATGGGGGAAGAAACTATGGCTACACCTTC.

By share, this clone ranks as medium-sized. The V gene is TRBV6-1, the J gene TRBJ2-2; 9 bases fit TRBD1. This CDR3 has 16 amino acids. V shed 2 bases, J shed 5 bases, and the junction held 6 bases outside the gene matches. Germline CDR1 MNHNS, CDR2 SASEGT. The CDR3 bases are TGTGCCAGCAGTGAATGGACAGGGGAAAGAACCGGGGAGCTGTTTTTT. This codes for CASSEWTGERTGELFF.

This clone was detected a few times. This rearrangement joins TRBV6-5 to TRBJ2-7; D remains ambiguous. Per germline, CDR1 MNHEY and CDR2 SVGAGI. This CDR3 contains 14 residues. Trimming shortened V by 6 bases and J by 1 base, and 13 bases separated the two germline ends. As DNA, the CDR3 is TGTGCCAGCAGATTAGACGTGAGGTCCTACGAGCAGTACTTC. This gives the protein CASRLDVRSYEQYF.

This chain joins TRBV20-1 and TRBJ1-6; no firm D call. V was shortened by 4 bases and J by 5 bases, with 12 bases between the two germline ends. The CDR3 is 14 residues long. Germline-derived CDR1 and CDR2 are DFQATT and SNEGSKA (reference sequence). In nucleotides, the CDR3 is TGCAGTGCTAAGGTTGGCAGAAATAATTCACCCCTCCACTTT. Protein product: CSAKVGRNNSPLHF.

The V and J genes are TRBV19 and TRBJ2-7; TRBD1 agrees at 10 bases. The CDR3 is made up of 15 amino acids. The J segment lost 4 bases and the V segment lost 5 bases, leaving 8 bases of the junction unmatched. Germline V gene sequence: CDR1 LNHDA, CDR2 SQIVND (reference sequence). The CDR3 reads CASSGRDRGLYEQYF. CDR3 in DNA: TGTGCCAGTAGTGGCCGGGACAGGGGCCTATACGAGCAGTACTTC.

This clone has a handful of counts. The chain recombines TRBV27 with TRBJ2-7; D not resolved. V lost 2 bases to trimming and J lost 3 bases, with 14 bases between them. The CDR3 sequence is 15 residues long. Germline V lookup: CDR1 MNHEY, CDR2 SMNVEV (reference sequence). CDR3 region: CASSLLPGGGYEQYF. DNA of the CDR3: TGTGCCAGCAGTTTACTCCCAGGCGGTGGCTACGAGCAGTACTTC.

At least ten counts were recorded for this clone. The CDR3 nucleotides read TGTGCCAGCAGGAAGACTAGCGGGAGCTCCTACGAGCAGTACTTC. Its translation is CASRKTSGSSYEQYF. The chain carries TRBV3-1 and TRBJ2-7, with 12 bases that match TRBD2. Trimming at V came to 6 bases and at J to 0 bases, leaving 3 bases not matched to a gene. CDR1 is LGHDT, CDR2 YNNKEL, per germline (reference sequence). The CDR3 totals 15 residues.

The gene calls are TRBV11-2 and TRBJ1-2; D is possibly TRBD1 (6 bases). Per the germline V gene, CDR1 is SGHAT and CDR2 is FQNNGV. This CDR3 spans 15 amino acids. V lost 4 bases, J lost 8 bases, and 20 bases lay in between. The chain's CDR3 is CASSSAGQRTLGYTF. CDR3 DNA sequence: TGTGCCAGCAGCTCCGCTGGACAGCGGACTTTAGGCTACACCTTC.

This sequence joins TRBV6-1 and TRBJ2-2; no definite D call. The CDR3 is 13 residues long. The V and J ends lost 7 bases and 5 bases respectively, with 11 bases between them. Germline V gene lookup returns CDR1 MNHNS and CDR2 SASEGT. The CDR3 protein is CASTSTETGELFF. The CDR3 nucleotides read TGTGCCAGCACTTCGACTGAGACCGGGGAGCTGTTTTTT.

The chain links TRBV6-2 or TRBV6-3 to TRBJ1-2; 9 nucleotides line up with TRBD1. J gave up 5 bases and V 6 bases, and 4 bases lay outside the gene matches. The germline CDR1 and CDR2 sequences are MNHEY and SVGEGT. This CDR3 contains 13 residues. As DNA, the CDR3 is TGTGCCAGCAGCTGGGGACAGGGATATGGCTACACCTTC. Protein: CASSWGQGYGYTF.

In its sample, this clone was seen a few times. The chain combines TRBV27 with TRBJ2-2; D ambiguous. This CDR3 spans 17 amino acids. V was clipped by 2 bases and J by 1 base, with 14 bases between them. Germline V gene sequence: CDR1 MNHEY, CDR2 SMNVEV (reference sequence). This chain's CDR3 is CASSLRVWSLNTGELFF. CDR3 in DNA: TGTGCCAGCAGTTTAAGGGTTTGGAGCCTGAACACCGGGGAGCTGTTTTTT.

This clone is classed as medium-sized. The rearrangement joins TRBV10-2 to TRBJ2-7, with D tentatively TRBD1 (6 bases). CDR3 length: 12 residues. Germline assignment: CDR1 WSHSY and CDR2 SAAADI. V lost 8 bases and J 2 bases, leaving 10 bases between the germline ends. Written as DNA, the CDR3 is TGCGCCAGCCAGGGGCTGACCTACGAGCAGTACTTC. Translation gives CASQGLTYEQYF.

Relative to its sample, this clone is large. V is TRBV30 and J is TRBJ2-1, with 10 bases matching TRBD2. Germline V gene data show CDR1 as GTSNPN and CDR2 as SVGIG (reference sequence). The CDR3 runs to 16 residues. After removal of 2 bases from V and 4 bases from J, the junction contained 8 bases not matched to a gene. The CDR3 sequence is CAWSTLAGSVYNEQFF. CDR3 bases: TGTGCCTGGAGTACACTAGCGGGATCTGTTTACAATGAGCAGTTCTTC. The full variable domain, completed using reference TRBV30 and TRBJ2-1, is SQTIHQWPATLVQPVGSPLSLECTVEGTSNPNLYWYRQAAGRGLQLLFYSVGIGQISSEVPQNLSASRPQDRQFILSSKKLLLSDSGFYLCAWSTLAGSVYNEQFFGPGTRLTVL.

CDR3 sequence: CASSLAGLPSYEQYF. CDR3 DNA: TGTGCCAGCAGCTTAGCGGGTCTACCCTCCTACGAGCAGTACTTC. V usage is TRBV7-2 and J usage is TRBJ2-7; D ambiguous. CDR3 size: 15 residues. Germline assignment: CDR1 SGHTA and CDR2 FQGNSA. Deletions cut 0 bases from V and 0 bases from J, with 9 bases between.

This chain joins TRBV14 and TRBJ1-4, with D unclear. CDR1 and CDR2 from the germline V gene are SGHDN and FVKESK. This CDR3 contains 16 residues. Trimming took 4 bases from V and 5 from J, leaving 17 bases between them. The DNA of the CDR3 is TGTGCCAGCAGCCGACCAGGCGGAGGGTCGAATGAAAAACTGTTTTTT. Translation: CASSRPGGGSNEKLFF.